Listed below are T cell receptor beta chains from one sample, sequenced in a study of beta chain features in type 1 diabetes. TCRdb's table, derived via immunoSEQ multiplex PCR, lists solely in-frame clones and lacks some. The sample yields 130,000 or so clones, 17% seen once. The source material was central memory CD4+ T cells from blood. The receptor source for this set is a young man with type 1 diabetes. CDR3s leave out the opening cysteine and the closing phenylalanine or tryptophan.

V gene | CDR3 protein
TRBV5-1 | ASSRDTLGSYEQY
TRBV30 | ALEGAGSYNEQF
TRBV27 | ASSGTANYGYT
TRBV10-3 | AIRGVQAWGYT
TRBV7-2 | ASSLGPRKETQY
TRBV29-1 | SVGETSGGLADTQY
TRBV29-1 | SVERGSYNEQF
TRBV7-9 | ASGGQGVTDTQY
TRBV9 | ASSVSRAQGTYNEQF
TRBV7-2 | ASTTRGGEQF
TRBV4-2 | ASSQEVSRGSSYNEQF
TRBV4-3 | ASSHKPSADTQY
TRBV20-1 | SVGRNTEAF
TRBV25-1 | ASQGPYVDEQY
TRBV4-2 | ASSPWTSGGAGETQY
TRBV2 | ASSEDGASNSPLH
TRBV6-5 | ASSYNRNTEAF
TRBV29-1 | SAIYDRPYNEQF
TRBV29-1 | SVEDGPYFNYGYT
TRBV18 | ASSPAGYEANVLT
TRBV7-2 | ASSLSTSAQETQY
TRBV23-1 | AQRLGWVKDTQY
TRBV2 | ASSAVNSNQPQH
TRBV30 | AWSKGGQDYGYT
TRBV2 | ASSLTSGRPETQY
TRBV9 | ASSPPNRGSYEQY
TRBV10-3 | AISESKAALNTEAF
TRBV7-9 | ASSLYSGYSDYGYT
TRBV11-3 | ASSPAAGDTQY
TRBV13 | ASSLVRLEAF
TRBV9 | ASSVGSSWGTDTQY
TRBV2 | ASSRIAGVSFANEQF
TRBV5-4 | ASSPRSGRSEETQY
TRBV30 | AWGGLARNEQF
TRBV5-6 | ASSTWTVNEKLF
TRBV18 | ASSRDSPEAF
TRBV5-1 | ASSRAESYNEQF
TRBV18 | ASSPRTATNEKLF